This TCR beta chain stems from a study of T cell responses to AZD1222 COVID-19 vaccine. Germline CDR1 is KGHSH and CDR2 is LQKENI. Trimming shortened V by 3 bases and J by 0 bases, and 15 bases separated the two germline ends. The CDR3 loop spans 17 amino acids. Measured with immunoSEQ multiplex PCR; TCRdb has only the in-frame clones, and not every one. The sample includes some 160,000 clones, 90% to 95% of them seen just once. The study's findings and limits: The study identified only a handful of AZD1222 recipients as seropositive at baseline. Vaccine-associated CD4 TCRs spanned spike, dominant at 160-218 and 743-854. Clonal diversity may have been underestimated, and the donors were mostly white British, with more females than males.

With respect to this clone: The antigen remains undetermined.

The chain is built from TRBV18 and TRBJ1-5; D call uncertain. The sample here was peripheral blood, taken on day 0 of AZD1222 vaccination. The origin of this receptor is an adult in good health. CDR3 sequence reads: CASSPPQRRDSNQPQHF. In nucleotides, the CDR3 is TGTGCCAGCTCACCGCCTCAGAGGAGAGATAGCAATCAGCCCCAGCATTTT.